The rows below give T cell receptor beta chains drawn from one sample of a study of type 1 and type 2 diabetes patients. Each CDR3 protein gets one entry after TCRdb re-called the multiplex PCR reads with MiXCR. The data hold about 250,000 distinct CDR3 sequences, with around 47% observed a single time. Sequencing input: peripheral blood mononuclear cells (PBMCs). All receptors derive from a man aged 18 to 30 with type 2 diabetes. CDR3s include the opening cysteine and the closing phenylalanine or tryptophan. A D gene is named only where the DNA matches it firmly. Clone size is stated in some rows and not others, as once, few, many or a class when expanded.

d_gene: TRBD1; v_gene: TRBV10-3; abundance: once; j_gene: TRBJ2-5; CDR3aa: CASSEEGDRYQEIQYF; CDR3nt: TGTGCCAGCAGTGAAGAAGGGGACAGGTACCAAGAGATCCAGTACTTC
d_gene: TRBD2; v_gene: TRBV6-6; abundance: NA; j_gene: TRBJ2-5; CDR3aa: CASRATSGSKQYF; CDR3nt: TGTGCCAGCAGAGCGACTAGCGGGAGTAAACAGTACTTC
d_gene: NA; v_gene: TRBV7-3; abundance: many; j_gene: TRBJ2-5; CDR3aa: CASSLGGGQETQYF; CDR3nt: TGTGCCAGCAGCTTGGGCGGTGGGCAAGAGACCCAGTACTTC
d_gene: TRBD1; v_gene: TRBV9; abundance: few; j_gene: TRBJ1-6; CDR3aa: CASSGQGWTSPLHF; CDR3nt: TGTGCCAGCAGCGGACAGGGTTGGACTTCACCCCTCCACTTT
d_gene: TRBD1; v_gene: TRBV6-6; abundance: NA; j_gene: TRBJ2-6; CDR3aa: CASSPWGQGAPGANVLTF; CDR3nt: TGTGCCAGCAGTCCTTGGGGGCAGGGGGCGCCCGGGGCCAACGTCCTGACTTTC
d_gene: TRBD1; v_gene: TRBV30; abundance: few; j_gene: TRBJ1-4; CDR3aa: CAYQGAYEKLFF; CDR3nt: TGTGCCTATCAGGGGGCTTATGAAAAACTGTTTTTT
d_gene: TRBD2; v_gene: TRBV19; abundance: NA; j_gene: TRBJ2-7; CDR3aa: CASSILLAGSYEQYF; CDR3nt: TGTGCCAGTAGTATTTTACTAGCGGGTTCCTACGAGCAGTACTTC
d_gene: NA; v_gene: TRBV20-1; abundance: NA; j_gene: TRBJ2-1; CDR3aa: CSARDSRTNNEQFF; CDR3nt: TGCAGTGCTAGAGACTCTCGGACGAACAATGAGCAGTTCTTC
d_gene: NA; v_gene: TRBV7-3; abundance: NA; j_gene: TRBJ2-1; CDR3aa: CASSLRGVYNEQSF; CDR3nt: TGTGCCAGCAGCTTAAGGGGGGTCTACAATGAGCAGTCCTTC
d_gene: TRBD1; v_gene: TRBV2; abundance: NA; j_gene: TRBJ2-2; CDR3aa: CASSESLGRGFITGELFF; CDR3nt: TGTGCCAGCAGTGAGAGTTTAGGCAGGGGGTTTATCACCGGGGAGCTGTTTTTT
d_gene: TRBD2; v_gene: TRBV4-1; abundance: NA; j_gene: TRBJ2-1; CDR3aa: CASSPERGGLIQFF; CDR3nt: TGCGCCAGCAGCCCTGAGCGGGGGGGCCTCATCCAGTTCTTC
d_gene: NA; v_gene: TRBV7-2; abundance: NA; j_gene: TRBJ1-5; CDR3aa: CASSAILTGRVSPQHF; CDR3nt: TGTGCCAGCAGCGCAATTCTGACAGGACGGGTCAGTCCCCAGCATTTT
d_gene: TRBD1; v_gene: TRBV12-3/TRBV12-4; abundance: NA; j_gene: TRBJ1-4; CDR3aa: CATQGVRDEKLFF; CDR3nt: TGTGCCACCCAGGGGGTGCGGGATGAAAAACTGTTTTTT
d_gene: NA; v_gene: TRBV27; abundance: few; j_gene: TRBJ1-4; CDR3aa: CASSLWPGSEKLFF; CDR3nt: TGTGCCAGCAGTCTTTGGCCCGGGAGTGAAAAACTGTTTTTT